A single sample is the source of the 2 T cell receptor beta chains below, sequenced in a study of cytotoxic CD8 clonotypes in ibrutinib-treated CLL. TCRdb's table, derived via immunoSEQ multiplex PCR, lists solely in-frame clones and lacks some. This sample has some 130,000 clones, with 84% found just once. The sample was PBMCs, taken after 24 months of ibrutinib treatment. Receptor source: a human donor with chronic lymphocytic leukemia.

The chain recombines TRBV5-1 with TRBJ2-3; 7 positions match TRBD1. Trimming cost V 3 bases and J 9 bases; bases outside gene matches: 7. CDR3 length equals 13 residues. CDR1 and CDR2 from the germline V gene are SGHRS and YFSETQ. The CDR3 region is CASSSYTGETQYF. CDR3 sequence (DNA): TGCGCCAGCAGCTCGTATACAGGGGAGACGCAGTATTTT.

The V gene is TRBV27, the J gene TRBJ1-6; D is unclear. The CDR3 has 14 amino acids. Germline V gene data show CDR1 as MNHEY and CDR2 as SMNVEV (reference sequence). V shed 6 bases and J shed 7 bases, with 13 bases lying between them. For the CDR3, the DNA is TGTGCCAGCAGCCGGACGGTTAAAAATTCACCCCTCCACTTT. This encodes CASSRTVKNSPLHF.